The clone carrying this T cell receptor beta chain showed up just a few times. MiXCR, applied by TCRdb to the RT-PCR reads, yields one record per CDR3 protein. The sample shows more than 850,000 distinct CDR3 sequences, approximately 18% of them seen only once. This record comes from a study of patients and donors after allogeneic stem cell transplantation. CDR1 and CDR2 from the germline V gene are SGHAT and FQNNGV. The CDR3 runs to 21 residues. V trimming: 0 bases; J trimming: 2 bases; junction bases outside the gene matches: 16. Sequenced input: blood, either unsorted or a sorted T cell fraction (not recorded which). The clonotype was recovered from a human donor who was either an allogeneic HSCT recipient or a stem cell or donor lymphocyte infusion donor (not recorded which). It is not recorded whose cells these are; they may come from a transplant donor. V usage is TRBV11-2 and J usage is TRBJ2-1; 10 bases are shared with TRBD1. CDR3 DNA sequence: TGTGCCAGCAGCTTAGATCAAGTGGCGAGACAGGGGGCTTCGCCCTACAATGAGCAGTTCTTC. The encoded protein is CASSLDQVARQGASPYNEQFF.